The entry below gives a single T cell receptor beta chain sequence along with its context. Its target is unknown. PCR amplification relied on 60 Vbeta primers (plus 13 Jbeta primers). Clones were sequenced by immunoSEQ multiplex PCR, and TCRdb holds only the in-frame ones, with some missing. Among about 130,000 clones listed, approximately 80% were seen once. This record comes from a study of cytomegalovirus exposure and HLA in healthy donors. Turning to the study itself: About 179 million T cells yielded some 120 million unique TCR beta sequences in earlier analysis.

The study's findings and limits: Later, an analysis showed that TCR beta chains associated with HLA were more clonally expanded than others that were equally common. Overall, around 160 TCR beta chains were annotated as cytomegalovirus-associated. What was likely a sequencing artifact was a cluster of highly shared sequence variants.

J lost 4 bases, V lost 3 bases, and 5 bases had no gene match. The germline V gene has CDR1 SGDLS and CDR2 YYNGEE. The CDR3 loop spans 15 amino acids. This TCR was recovered from a man aged 25 to 40 in good health and CMV-seronegative. V usage is TRBV9 and J usage is TRBJ2-1; 9 bases map to TRBD1. Material: PBMCs. Here the CDR3 DNA reads TGTGCCAGCAGCGAGTGGGGACAGGGATACAATGAGCAGTTCTTC. Protein sequence: CASSEWGQGYNEQFF. The full variable domain, completed using reference TRBV9 and TRBJ2-1, is DSGVTQTPKHLITATGQRVTLRCSPRSGDLSVYWYQQSLDQGLQFLIQYYNGEERAKGNILERFSAQQFPDLHSELNLSSLELGDSALYFCASSEWGQGYNEQFFGPGTRLTVL.